The 30 T cell receptor beta chains below come from one sample, sequenced in a study of shared clonotypes between healthy human individuals (TCRdb year 2020). The receptor library was made with the immunoSEQ multiplex PCR assay. Sourced from immuneACCESS, this table was stored by TCRdb with only in-frame sequences that have V and J called. A share of the clones is absent; for the studies checked, an unresolved V gene accounts for under half, and the remainder has no known explanation. For this sample there are under 550,000 clones; roughly 95% appear just once. The ten largest clones represent less than 0.06% of the sample. Sequenced: naive CD4+ T cells sorted from blood. What the cell subset or site label conveys for this sample: CD45RA+ positively selected. These receptors came from a woman aged 25 to 39 in good health.

The chain recombines TRBV2 with TRBJ2-2; D may be TRBD2 (5 bases). The V gene lost 6 bases and the J gene lost 5 bases, with 16 bases spanning the gap. Germline values: CDR1 SNHLY, CDR2 FYNNEI. This CDR3 has 15 residues. CDR3 nucleotide sequence: TGTGCCAGCAGGGAGAGAAGCGGACGTACCGGGGAGCTGTTTTTT. Its protein is CASRERSGRTGELFF.

The chain combines TRBV19 with TRBJ1-5; 10 nucleotides align to TRBD1. Germline-derived CDR1 and CDR2 are LNHDA and SQIVND (reference sequence). The CDR3 extends over 15 amino acids. With 5 bases clipped from V and 5 bases from J, the junction kept 6 bases outside the gene matches. This CDR3 reads CASSHTGTGDQPQHF. The CDR3 DNA reads TGTGCCAGTAGTCACACCGGGACAGGGGATCAGCCCCAGCATTTT.

The V call is TRBV6-1, the J call TRBJ2-4, with 7 bases identical to TRBD2. This CDR3 is 15 amino acids long. Germline-derived CDR1 and CDR2 are MNHNS and SASEGT. Losses at the gene ends were 3 bases for V and 0 bases for J; bases not matched to a gene: 2. CDR3 bases: TGTGCCAGCAGTGACAGCGGGATAGCCAAAAACATTCAGTACTTC. This sequence encodes CASSDSGIAKNIQYF.

This chain uses TRBV6-6 with TRBJ2-2; tentative D call: TRBD2 (6 bases). V was pared by 10 bases and J by 9 bases, with 18 bases between. This CDR3 is 13 amino acids long. Germline V gives CDR1 MNHNY, CDR2 SVGAGI (reference sequence). Here the CDR3 reads CATTSLGSRELFF. The CDR3 nucleotides are TGTGCCACAACGAGCCTCGGGAGCAGGGAGCTGTTTTTT.

This chain joins TRBV28 and TRBJ2-1; 8 nucleotides line up with TRBD2. The CDR3 is 15 amino acids. V trimming: 3 bases; J trimming: 9 bases; junction bases outside the gene matches: 10. Germline CDR1 is MDHEN and CDR2 is SYDVKM. The CDR3 DNA reads as TGTGCCAGCAGTTTTGCCGGGAGGGCCTTTGGTGAGCAGTTCTTC. Protein product: CASSFAGRAFGEQFF.

The chain uses TRBV7-8 and TRBJ2-7, with no clear D. V shed 6 bases and J shed 1 base, with 16 bases lying between them. Germline CDR1 reads SGHVS; CDR2 reads FQNEAQ. The length of the CDR3 is 15 residues. The CDR3 DNA follows: TGTGCCAGCAGATCCTTTGGGGATCGTTCCTACGAGCAGTACTTC. Translation: CASRSFGDRSYEQYF. The whole variable domain, remainder taken from reference TRBV7-8 and TRBJ2-7, is GAGVSQSPRYKVAKRGQDVALRCDPISGHVSLFWYQQALGQGPEFLTYFQNEAQLDKSGLPSDRFFAERPEGSVSTLKIQRTQQEDSAVYLCASRSFGDRSYEQYFGPGTRLTVT.

CDR3 coding DNA: TGCGCCAGCAGCTTGGCCGGGGCTCAAGGAAACACCATATATTTT. This translates into CASSLAGAQGNTIYF. The chain couples TRBV5-1 to TRBJ1-3, with D possibly matching TRBD1 (5 bases). The length of the CDR3 is 15 residues. Per the germline V gene, CDR1 is SGHRS and CDR2 is YFSETQ. Trimming pared 0 bases from V and 4 bases from J, leaving 11 bases between.

The V gene is TRBV4-2, the J gene TRBJ1-4; D is perhaps TRBD1 (6 bases). The germline V gene has CDR1 LGHNA and CDR2 YNFKEQ. This CDR3 comprises 17 residues. Trimming pared 0 bases from V and 2 bases from J, leaving 13 bases between. CDR3 DNA sequence: TGTGCCAGCAGCCAAGACCCACGGACAGTCACTAATGAAAAACTGTTTTTT. Translated, it gives CASSQDPRTVTNEKLFF.

The rearrangement joins TRBV4-1 to TRBJ2-7, with D possibly matching TRBD1 (6 bases). The CDR3 is made up of 14 amino acids. The V and J ends lost 1 base and 1 base respectively, with 8 bases between them. CDR1 is MGHRA, CDR2 YSYEKL, per germline. CDR3 region: CASSQARGSYEQYF. The CDR3 DNA is TGCGCCAGCAGCCAAGCCAGGGGATCCTACGAGCAGTACTTC.

The chain has TRBV9 and TRBJ2-2; D possibly corresponds to TRBD2 (6 bases). Trimming pared 1 base from V and 4 bases from J, leaving 11 bases between. The CDR3 has 15 residues. Germline CDR1 SGDLS, CDR2 YYNGEE. The CDR3 DNA follows: TGTGCCAGCAGCGTAAGGAGGGCGGGCACCGGGGAGCTGTTTTTT. It encodes CASSVRRAGTGELFF. The full variable domain, in which reference TRBV9 and TRBJ2-2 provide the parts outside the CDR3, is DSGVTQTPKHLITATGQRVTLRCSPRSGDLSVYWYQQSLDQGLQFLIQYYNGEERAKGNILERFSAQQFPDLHSELNLSSLELGDSALYFCASSVRRAGTGELFFGEGSRLTVL.

The genes are TRBV6-5 and TRBJ1-5; D unresolved. The CDR3 loop spans 14 amino acids. The V end was cut by 5 bases, the J end by 2 bases, with 10 bases between. The germline CDR1 and CDR2 sequences are MNHEY and SVGAGI. The CDR3 nucleotides read TGTGCCAGCAGTCCCTGGAAGGGCAATCAGCCCCAGCATTTT. The encoded protein is CASSPWKGNQPQHF.

This rearrangement joins TRBV9 to TRBJ2-7; a weak D match, TRBD2 (7 bases). Germline V gene sequence: CDR1 SGDLS, CDR2 YYNGEE. The V and J ends lost 3 bases and 1 base respectively, with 20 bases between them. The CDR3 is made up of 17 amino acids. CDR3 region: CASSAGRGRAGSYEQYF. The CDR3 DNA reads as TGTGCCAGCAGCGCCGGTAGGGGGAGGGCCGGGTCCTACGAGCAGTACTTC.

The chain uses TRBV27 and TRBJ1-5, with D possibly TRBD1 on 5 matching bases. Germline V gene lookup returns CDR1 MNHEY and CDR2 SMNVEV (reference sequence). The CDR3 loop spans 14 amino acids. With 2 bases removed from V and 4 bases from J, the gap between germline ends came to 9 bases. CDR3 bases: TGTGCCAGCAGTTTAGAGGGGATGAATCAGCCCCAGCATTTT. It codes for CASSLEGMNQPQHF.

This clone is a singleton in its sample. The gene calls are TRBV7-9 and TRBJ2-7; tentatively, D is TRBD1 (6 bases). The CDR3 spans 14 residues. The germline CDR1 and CDR2 sequences are SEHNR and FQNEAQ (reference sequence). The V end lost 4 bases, the J end lost 5 bases, and 15 bases lay between the germline ends. The CDR3 region has the DNA TGTGCCAGCAGCTCGGACCCTCAGGGGAACGAGCAGTACTTC. Protein: CASSSDPQGNEQYF.

This clone occurred once. J is TRBJ2-1 and V is TRBV19; D uncertain. CDR3 length: 12 amino acids. Germline CDR1 and CDR2: LNHDA and SQIVND (reference sequence). Trimming removed 5 bases from V and 8 bases from J, with 10 bases in between. The CDR3 spells CASSRWSDEQFF. Here the CDR3 DNA reads TGTGCCAGTAGTCGATGGAGCGATGAGCAGTTCTTC.

The V call is TRBV5-4, the J call TRBJ1-3; 9 nucleotides align to TRBD1. Germline CDR1 and CDR2: SGHNT and YYREEE (reference sequence). This CDR3 has 15 residues. Trimming removed 2 bases from V and 4 bases from J; junction bases left unmatched: 4. CDR3 in DNA: TGTGCCAGCAGCTTAAGGACAGGGGCAGGAAACACCATATATTTT. Protein product: CASSLRTGAGNTIYF.

The chain has TRBV28 and TRBJ1-3; maybe TRBD1 (5 bases). V was trimmed by 6 bases and J by 0 bases, leaving 12 bases between them. The CDR3 has 15 residues. Germline CDR1 is MDHEN and CDR2 is SYDVKM. The CDR3 DNA sequence: TGTGCCAGCAGCTCGGGGGTAAGCTCTGGAAACACCATATATTTT. It encodes CASSSGVSSGNTIYF. Full variable domain (missing parts from reference TRBV28 and TRBJ1-3): DVKVTQSSRYLVKRTGEKVFLECVQDMDHENMFWYRQDPGLGLRLIYFSYDVKMKEKGDIPEGYSVSREKKERFSLILESASTNQTSMYLCASSSGVSSGNTIYFGEGSWLTVV.

This clone was seen once. V gene TRBV11-3 combines with J gene TRBJ2-3; the match to TRBD1 covers 7 bases. Germline lookup yields CDR1 SGHNT and CDR2 YENEEA. J was trimmed by 7 bases and V by 1 base; bases with no gene match: 17. There are 18 residues in the CDR3. Here the CDR3 DNA reads TGTGCCAGCAGCTTAGGATCTTCAGCGGCAGGGGGTTCCTATACGCAGTATTTT. This gives the protein CASSLGSSAAGGSYTQYF.

The chain combines TRBV18 with TRBJ2-1, with 13 bases matching TRBD2. The CDR3 runs 20 residues. The V gene's germline CDR1 is KGHSH and CDR2 LQKENI. V was pared by 2 bases and J by 1 base, with 11 bases of the junction left unmatched. CDR3 region: CASSPKSWTSGRLSYNEQFF. CDR3 DNA: TGTGCCAGCTCACCAAAGTCCTGGACTAGCGGGAGACTGTCCTACAATGAGCAGTTCTTC.

The chain employs TRBV19 and TRBJ2-7; 7 positions match TRBD1. V trimming: 3 bases; J trimming: 3 bases; junction bases outside the gene matches: 5. The CDR3 totals 14 residues. Germline CDR1 LNHDA, CDR2 SQIVND (reference sequence). The CDR3 region is CASSIGTAVYEQYF. CDR3 DNA: TGTGCCAGTAGTATCGGGACAGCAGTCTACGAGCAGTACTTC.

V and J are TRBV5-4 and TRBJ2-7; weak D call: TRBD1 (5 bases). The germline gives CDR1 SGHNT, CDR2 YYREEE (reference sequence). Deletions cut 0 bases from V and 6 bases from J, with 13 bases between. The CDR3 is 14 amino acids. The CDR3 region is CASSLAGPELEQYF. The CDR3 coding sequence is TGTGCCAGCAGCTTGGCAGGGCCTGAGCTCGAGCAGTACTTC.

The genes are TRBV6-1 and TRBJ2-1, with 11 bases aligning to TRBD2. Per the germline V gene, CDR1 is MNHNS and CDR2 is SASEGT. The CDR3 extends over 16 amino acids. The J segment lost 2 bases and the V segment lost 3 bases, leaving 3 bases of the junction unmatched. For the CDR3, the DNA is TGTGCCAGCAGTGAGGGGACTAGCGGAACCTACAATGAGCAGTTCTTC. As protein: CASSEGTSGTYNEQFF.

The CDR3, as DNA: TGCGCCAGCAGTGAGTCGATGACAGGGGAAATCTATGGCTACACCTTC. It specifies CASSESMTGEIYGYTF. This chain links TRBV10-2 with TRBJ1-2; 8 bases fit TRBD1. In germline, CDR1 is WSHSY, CDR2 SAAADI. This CDR3 comprises 16 residues. V lost 0 bases, J lost 4 bases, and 7 bases stayed unmatched.

This chain uses TRBV27 with TRBJ2-3; 10 bases fit TRBD2. The V gene end was trimmed by 5 bases and the J gene end by 4 bases; junction bases not matched to a gene: 6. Germline V gene data show CDR1 as MNHEY and CDR2 as SMNVEV (reference sequence). The CDR3 is 15 amino acids. CDR3 amino acids: CASSPLAGIADTQYF. The CDR3 DNA reads TGTGCCAGCAGTCCACTAGCGGGAATAGCAGATACGCAGTATTTT.

This chain uses TRBV28 with TRBJ1-5; D not resolved. Germline V lookup: CDR1 MDHEN, CDR2 SYDVKM. V lost 1 base to trimming and J lost 1 base, with 5 bases between them. The CDR3 spans 14 residues. The chain's CDR3 is CASSLSLSNQPQHF. The CDR3 nucleotides read TGTGCCAGCAGTTTATCCCTCAGCAATCAGCCCCAGCATTTT.

V usage is TRBV27 and J usage is TRBJ2-7, with a possible D match to TRBD1 (6 bases). The CDR3 sequence is 14 residues long. CDR1 is MNHEY and CDR2 is SMNVEV in the germline V gene (reference sequence). Between the trimmed V and J ends, which lost 10 bases and 3 bases, there was a span of 19 bases. CDR3 sequence (DNA): TGTGCCACCCCCCAGGGGCCCCCCCGCTACGAGCAGTACTTC. It translates to CATPQGPPRYEQYF.

This chain joins TRBV5-6 and TRBJ2-3; no firm D call. The V gene's germline CDR1 is SGHDT and CDR2 YYEEEE. There are 14 residues in the CDR3. V lost 3 bases and J 2 bases, leaving 10 bases between the germline ends. The chain's CDR3 is CASSSLLTTDTQYF. CDR3 nucleotide sequence: TGTGCCAGCAGCTCTTTATTGACCACAGATACGCAGTATTTT. Full variable domain (remainder filled in from reference TRBV5-6 and TRBJ2-3): DAGVTQSPTHLIKTRGQQVTLRCSPKSGHDTVSWYQQALGQGPQFIFQYYEEEERQRGNFPDRFSGHQFPNYSSELNVNALLLGDSALYLCASSSLLTTDTQYFGPGTRLTVL.

V and J are TRBV2 and TRBJ2-2, with a tentative D call TRBD1 (5 bases). There are 13 residues in the CDR3. The germline V gene encodes CDR1 SNHLY and CDR2 FYNNEI. V lost 4 bases to trimming and J lost 7 bases, with 10 bases between them. In nucleotides, the CDR3 is TGTGCCAGCAGTGGACAGCAAGGCGGGGAGCTGTTTTTT. Its protein product is CASSGQQGGELFF.

The rearrangement joins TRBV9 to TRBJ1-1; 9 bases fit TRBD1. The CDR3 sequence is 14 residues long. J gave up 1 base and V 3 bases, and 1 base lay outside the gene matches. Germline V gene sequence: CDR1 SGDLS, CDR2 YYNGEE. As DNA, the CDR3 is TGTGCCAGCAGCGCGGGACAGGGGAACACTGAAGCTTTCTTT. Translated, it gives CASSAGQGNTEAFF.

The chain is built from TRBV18 and TRBJ2-3; 10 nucleotides align to TRBD2. Germline values: CDR1 KGHSH, CDR2 LQKENI. The CDR3 sequence is 16 residues long. J gave up 1 base and V 3 bases, and 4 bases lay outside the gene matches. The CDR3 is CASSPLAGDGTDTQYF. The CDR3 region has the DNA TGTGCCAGCTCACCGCTAGCGGGAGATGGCACAGATACGCAGTATTTT.